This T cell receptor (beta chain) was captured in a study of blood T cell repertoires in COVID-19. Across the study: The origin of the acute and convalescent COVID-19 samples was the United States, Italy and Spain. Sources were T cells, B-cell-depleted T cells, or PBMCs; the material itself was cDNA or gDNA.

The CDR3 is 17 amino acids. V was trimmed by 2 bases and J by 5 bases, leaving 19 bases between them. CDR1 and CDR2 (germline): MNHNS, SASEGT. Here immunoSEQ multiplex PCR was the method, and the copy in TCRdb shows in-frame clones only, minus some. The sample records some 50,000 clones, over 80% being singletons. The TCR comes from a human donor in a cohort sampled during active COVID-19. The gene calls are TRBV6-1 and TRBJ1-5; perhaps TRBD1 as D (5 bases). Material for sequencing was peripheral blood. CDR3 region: CASSEMRPPRGDQPQHF. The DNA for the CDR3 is TGTGCCAGCAGTGAAATGAGACCTCCAAGGGGTGATCAGCCCCAGCATTTT.